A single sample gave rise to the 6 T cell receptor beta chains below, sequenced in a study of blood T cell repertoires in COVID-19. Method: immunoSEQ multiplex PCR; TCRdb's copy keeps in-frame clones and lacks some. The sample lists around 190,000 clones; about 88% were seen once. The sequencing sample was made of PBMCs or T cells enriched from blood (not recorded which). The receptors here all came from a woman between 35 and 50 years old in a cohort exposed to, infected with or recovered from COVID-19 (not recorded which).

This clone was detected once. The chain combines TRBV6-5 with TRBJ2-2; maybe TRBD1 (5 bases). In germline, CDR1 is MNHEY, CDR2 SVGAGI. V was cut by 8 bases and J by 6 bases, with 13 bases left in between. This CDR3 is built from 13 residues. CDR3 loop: CASGKAGSGELFF. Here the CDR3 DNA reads TGTGCCAGCGGAAAGGCAGGGTCCGGGGAGCTGTTTTTT.

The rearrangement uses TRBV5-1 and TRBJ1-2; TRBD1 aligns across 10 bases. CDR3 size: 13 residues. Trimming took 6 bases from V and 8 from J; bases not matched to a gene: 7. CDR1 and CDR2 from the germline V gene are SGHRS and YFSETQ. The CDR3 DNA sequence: TGCGCCAGCACCAGGGGGACAGGGGACGGCTACACCTTC. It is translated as CASTRGTGDGYTF.

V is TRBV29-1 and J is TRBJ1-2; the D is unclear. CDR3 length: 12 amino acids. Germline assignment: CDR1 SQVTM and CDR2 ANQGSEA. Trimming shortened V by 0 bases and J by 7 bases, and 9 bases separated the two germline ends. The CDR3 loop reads CSVEEARSGYTF. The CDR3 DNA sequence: TGCAGCGTTGAAGAGGCAAGGAGTGGCTACACCTTC. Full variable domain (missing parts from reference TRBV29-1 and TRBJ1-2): SAVISQKPSRDICQRGTSLTIQCQVDSQVTMMFWYRQQPGQSLTLIATANQGSEATYESGFVIDKFPISRPNLTFSTLTVSNMSPEDSSIYLCSVEEARSGYTFGSGTRLTVV.

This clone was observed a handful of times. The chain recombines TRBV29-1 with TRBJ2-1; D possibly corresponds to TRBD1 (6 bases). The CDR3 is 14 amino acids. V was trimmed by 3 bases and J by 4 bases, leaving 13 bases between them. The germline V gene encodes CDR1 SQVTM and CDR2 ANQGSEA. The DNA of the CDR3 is TGCAGCGTTGACCAACAGGGAATATACAATGAGCAGTTCTTC. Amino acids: CSVDQQGIYNEQFF.

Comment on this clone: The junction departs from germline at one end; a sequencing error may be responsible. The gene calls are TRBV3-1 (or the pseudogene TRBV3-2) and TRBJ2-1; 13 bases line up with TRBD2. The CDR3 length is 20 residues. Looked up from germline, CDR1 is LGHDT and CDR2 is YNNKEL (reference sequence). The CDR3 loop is CASTQEGGLAGISSYNEQFF. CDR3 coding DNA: TGTGCCAGCACCCAAGAGGGGGGACTAGCGGGGATAAGCTCCTACAATGAGCAGTTCTTC.

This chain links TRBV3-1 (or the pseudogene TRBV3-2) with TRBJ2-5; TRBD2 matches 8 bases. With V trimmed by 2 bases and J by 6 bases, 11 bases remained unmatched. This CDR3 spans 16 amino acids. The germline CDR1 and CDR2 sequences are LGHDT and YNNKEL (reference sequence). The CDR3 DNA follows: TGTGCCAGCAGCCAATACACGGGAGGGGGGGTAAAGACCCAGTACTTC. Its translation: CASSQYTGGGVKTQYF.